This record covers a single TCR beta chain. Its antigen is still unknown. The record originates from a study of chemoradiotherapy in HPV16-positive cancers. Study-wide points: Non-HPV-specific T cells did not expand in tumors during treatment, whereas candidate HPV-specific clones and E7-related motifs did.

Libraries were prepared by immunoSEQ multiplex PCR; TCRdb keeps only in-frame clonotypes and omits some of them. The sample includes 9,500 to 15,000 clones, 60% to 80% of them seen just once. Trimming left V 4 bases short and J 5 bases short, with 11 bases between. Germline V gene sequence: CDR1 MGHRA, CDR2 YSYEKL. This CDR3 spans 13 amino acids. Repeated repertoire sampling spanned the course of chemoradiotherapy. This receptor was taken from a human donor with HPV-associated anogenital cancer. The material was obtained from a patient who underwent chemoradiotherapy. This sequence joins TRBV4-1 and TRBJ1-1; D gene unclear. The CDR3 spells CASSPLGETEAFF. CDR3 DNA sequence: TGCGCCAGCAGCCCGCTTGGGGAGACTGAAGCTTTCTTT.